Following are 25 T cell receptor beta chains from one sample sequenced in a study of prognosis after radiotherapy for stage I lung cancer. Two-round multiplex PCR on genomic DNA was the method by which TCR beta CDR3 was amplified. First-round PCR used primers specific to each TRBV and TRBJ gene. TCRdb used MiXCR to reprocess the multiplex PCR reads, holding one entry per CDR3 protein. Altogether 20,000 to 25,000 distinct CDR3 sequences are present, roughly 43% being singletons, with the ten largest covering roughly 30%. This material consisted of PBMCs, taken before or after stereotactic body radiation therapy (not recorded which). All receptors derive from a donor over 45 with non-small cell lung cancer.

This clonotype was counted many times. The CDR3 here is CASSSTVLGTGTSGANVLTF. CDR3 nucleotide sequence: TGTGCCAGCAGTTCAACCGTATTGGGGACGGGGACCTCTGGGGCCAACGTCCTGACTTTC. The gene calls are TRBV6-9 and TRBJ2-6, with D perhaps TRBD1 or TRBD2 (5 bases each). V gave up 4 bases and J gave up 0 bases, with 22 bases separating them. The CDR3 is 20 residues long. The germline CDR1 and CDR2 sequences are MNHGY and SVAAGI.

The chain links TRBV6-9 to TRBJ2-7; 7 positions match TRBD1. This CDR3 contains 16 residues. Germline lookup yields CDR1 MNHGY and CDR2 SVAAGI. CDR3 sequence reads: CTISYGTAGGLYEQYF. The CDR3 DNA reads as TGTACCATCAGTTACGGGACAGCTGGTGGGCTATACGAGCAGTACTTC.

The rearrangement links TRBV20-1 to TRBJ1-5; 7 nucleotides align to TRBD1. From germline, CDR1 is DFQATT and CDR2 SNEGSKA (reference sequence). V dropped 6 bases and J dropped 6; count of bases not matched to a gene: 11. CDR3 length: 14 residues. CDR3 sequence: CSAGIGGGPQPQHF. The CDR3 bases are TGCAGTGCCGGGATAGGGGGCGGCCCTCAGCCCCAGCATTTT.

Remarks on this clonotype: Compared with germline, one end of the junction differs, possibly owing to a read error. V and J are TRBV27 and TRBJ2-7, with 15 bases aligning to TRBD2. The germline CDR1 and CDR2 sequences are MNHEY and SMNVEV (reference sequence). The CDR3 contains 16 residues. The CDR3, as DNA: TGTGTCAGCAGTCAAGGACTAGCGGGAGGGCCAAGAGAGCAGTACTTC. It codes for CVSSQGLAGGPREQYF.

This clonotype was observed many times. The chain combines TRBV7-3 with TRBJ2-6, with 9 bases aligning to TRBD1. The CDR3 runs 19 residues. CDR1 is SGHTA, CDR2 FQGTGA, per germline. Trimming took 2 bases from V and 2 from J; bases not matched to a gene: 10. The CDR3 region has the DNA TGTGCCAGCAGCTTACCCGGGACAGGGATTTTCACTGGGGCCAACGTCCTGACTTTC. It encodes CASSLPGTGIFTGANVLTF.

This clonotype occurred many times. This CDR3 is CASSLLQAGEKLFF. The CDR3 DNA reads as TGTGCCAGCAGTTTACTACAGGCCGGTGAAAAACTGTTTTTT. V gene TRBV27 combines with J gene TRBJ1-4; D is possibly TRBD1 (5 bases). The V end was cut by 2 bases, the J end by 7 bases, with 11 bases between. Germline CDR1 reads MNHEY; CDR2 reads SMNVEV (reference sequence). The CDR3 has 14 amino acids.

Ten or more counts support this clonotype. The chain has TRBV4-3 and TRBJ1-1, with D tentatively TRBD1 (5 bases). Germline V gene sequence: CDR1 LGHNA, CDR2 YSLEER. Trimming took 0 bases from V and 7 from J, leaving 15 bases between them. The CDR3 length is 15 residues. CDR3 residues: CASSQDSTKGDEAFF. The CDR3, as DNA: TGCGCCAGCAGCCAAGATTCGACTAAAGGGGATGAAGCTTTCTTT.

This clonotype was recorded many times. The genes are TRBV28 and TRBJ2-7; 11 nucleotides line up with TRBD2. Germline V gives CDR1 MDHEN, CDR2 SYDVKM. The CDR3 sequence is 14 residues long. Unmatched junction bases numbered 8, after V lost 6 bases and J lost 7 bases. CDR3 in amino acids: CASSQLAGAEEQYF. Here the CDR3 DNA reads TGTGCCAGCAGCCAACTAGCGGGAGCGGAAGAGCAGTACTTC.

CDR3 loop: CSARDWVAGDLNEQFF. In DNA form, the CDR3 reads TGCAGTGCTAGAGATTGGGTAGCGGGAGACCTCAATGAGCAGTTCTTC. The gene calls are TRBV20-1 and TRBJ2-1; 9 nucleotides agree with TRBD2. The CDR3 is made up of 16 amino acids. Trimming removed 0 bases from V and 6 bases from J; junction bases left unmatched: 9. Germline CDR1 reads DFQATT; CDR2 reads SNEGSKA (reference sequence).

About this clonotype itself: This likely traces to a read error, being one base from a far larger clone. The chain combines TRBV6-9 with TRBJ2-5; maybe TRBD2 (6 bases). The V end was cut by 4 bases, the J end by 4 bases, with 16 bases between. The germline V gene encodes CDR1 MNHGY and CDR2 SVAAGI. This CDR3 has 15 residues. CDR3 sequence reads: CASSWRAIGGETQYF. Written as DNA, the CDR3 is TGTGCCAGCAGTTGGAGGGCTATCGGGGGAGAGACCCAGTACTTC.

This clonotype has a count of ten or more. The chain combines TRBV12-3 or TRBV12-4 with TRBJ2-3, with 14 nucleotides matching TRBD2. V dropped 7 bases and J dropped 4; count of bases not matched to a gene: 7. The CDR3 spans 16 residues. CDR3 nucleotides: TGTGCCAGCATTATGGAGGGACTAGCGGGAGCAGATACGCAGTATTTT. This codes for CASIMEGLAGADTQYF.

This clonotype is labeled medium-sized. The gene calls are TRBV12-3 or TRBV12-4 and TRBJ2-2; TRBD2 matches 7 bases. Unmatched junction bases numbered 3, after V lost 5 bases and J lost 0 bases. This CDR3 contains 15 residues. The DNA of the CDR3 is TGTGCCAGCAGTCCCGGACTAGCGAACACCGGGGAGCTGTTTTTT. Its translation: CASSPGLANTGELFF.

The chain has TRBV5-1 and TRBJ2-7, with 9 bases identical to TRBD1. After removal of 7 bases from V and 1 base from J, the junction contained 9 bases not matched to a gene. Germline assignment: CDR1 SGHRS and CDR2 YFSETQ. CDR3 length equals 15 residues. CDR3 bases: TGCGCCAGCGCCGACAGGGGGAACATGTCCTACGAGCAGTACTTC. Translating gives CASADRGNMSYEQYF.

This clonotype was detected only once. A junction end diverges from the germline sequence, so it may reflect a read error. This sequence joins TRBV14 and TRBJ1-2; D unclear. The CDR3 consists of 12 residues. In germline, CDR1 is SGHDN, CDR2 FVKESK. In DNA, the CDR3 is TGTGCCAGTAGCCTACAGACCTACGGCCACACCTTC. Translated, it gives CASSLQTYGHTF.

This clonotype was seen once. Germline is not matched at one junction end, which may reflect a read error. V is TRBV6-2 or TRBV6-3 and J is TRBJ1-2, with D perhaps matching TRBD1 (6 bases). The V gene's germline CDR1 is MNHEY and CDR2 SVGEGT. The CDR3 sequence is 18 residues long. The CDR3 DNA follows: TGCGCCAGCAGTGAATCCTGGACAGTTAAAACCCCAAACTATGGCTACACCTTC. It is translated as CASSESWTVKTPNYGYTF.

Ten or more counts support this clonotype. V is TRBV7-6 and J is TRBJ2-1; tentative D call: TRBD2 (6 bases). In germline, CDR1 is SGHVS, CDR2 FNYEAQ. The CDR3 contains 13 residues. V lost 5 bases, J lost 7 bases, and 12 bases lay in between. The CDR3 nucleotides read TGTGCCAGCAGCCCCTCCCGGGGGAATGAGCAGTTCTTC. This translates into CASSPSRGNEQFF.

The CDR3 region is CASSVLAGTQYF. In nucleotides, the CDR3 is TGTGCCAGCAGCGTACTAGCTGGCACGCAGTATTTT. The chain carries TRBV27 and TRBJ2-3; D possibly corresponds to TRBD2 (6 bases). CDR1 is MNHEY, CDR2 SMNVEV, per germline (reference sequence). This CDR3 spans 12 amino acids. Trimming took off 6 bases at V and 9 bases at J, with 13 bases between the two ends.

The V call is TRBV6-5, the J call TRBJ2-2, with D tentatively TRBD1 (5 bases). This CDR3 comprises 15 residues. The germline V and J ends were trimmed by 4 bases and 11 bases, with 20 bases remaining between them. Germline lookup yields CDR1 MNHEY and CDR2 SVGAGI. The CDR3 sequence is CASSLSGSGTVELFF. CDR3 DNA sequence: TGTGCCAGCAGTTTATCAGGGTCGGGCACCGTTGAGCTGTTTTTT.

CDR3 region: CASSELQGNNYGYTF. The CDR3 DNA reads TGTGCCAGCAGTGAGCTACAGGGGAACAACTATGGCTACACCTTC. J is TRBJ1-2 and V is TRBV9; 7 bases map to TRBD1. With V trimmed by 5 bases and J by 2 bases, 9 bases remained unmatched. The CDR3 loop spans 15 amino acids. CDR1 is SGDLS, CDR2 YYNGEE, per germline.

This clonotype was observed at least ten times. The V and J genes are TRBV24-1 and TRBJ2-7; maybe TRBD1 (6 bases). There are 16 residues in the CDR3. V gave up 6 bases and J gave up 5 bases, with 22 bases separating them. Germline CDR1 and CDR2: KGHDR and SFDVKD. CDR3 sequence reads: CATSPTGSNMRDEQYF. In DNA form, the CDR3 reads TGTGCCACCAGTCCGACAGGTAGTAATATGCGAGACGAGCAGTACTTC.

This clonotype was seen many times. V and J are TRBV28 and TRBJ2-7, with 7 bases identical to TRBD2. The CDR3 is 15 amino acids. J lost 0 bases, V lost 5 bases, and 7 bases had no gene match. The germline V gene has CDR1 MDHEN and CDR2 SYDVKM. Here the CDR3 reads CASSPSGKSSYEQYF. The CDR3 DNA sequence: TGTGCCAGCAGTCCGAGCGGGAAAAGCTCCTACGAGCAGTACTTC.

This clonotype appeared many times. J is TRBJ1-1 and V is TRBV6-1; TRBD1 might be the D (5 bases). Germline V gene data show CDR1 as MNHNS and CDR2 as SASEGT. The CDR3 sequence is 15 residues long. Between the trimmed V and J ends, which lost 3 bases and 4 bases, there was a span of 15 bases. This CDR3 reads CASSDPPGWSTEAFF. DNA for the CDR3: TGTGCCAGCAGTGACCCCCCAGGGTGGAGCACTGAAGCTTTCTTT.

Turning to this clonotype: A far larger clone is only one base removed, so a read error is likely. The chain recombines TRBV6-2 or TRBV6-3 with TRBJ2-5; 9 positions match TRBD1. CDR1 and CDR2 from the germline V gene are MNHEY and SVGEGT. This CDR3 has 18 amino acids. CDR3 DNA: TGTGCCAGCAGTTACTCGGGGCCTGGACAGGGGTTTTTGGAGACCCATTACTTC. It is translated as CASSYSGPGQGFLETHYF.

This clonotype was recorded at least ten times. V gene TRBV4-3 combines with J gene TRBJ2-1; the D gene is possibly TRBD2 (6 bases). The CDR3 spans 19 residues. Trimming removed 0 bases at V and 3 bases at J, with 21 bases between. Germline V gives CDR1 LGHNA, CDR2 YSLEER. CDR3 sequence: CASSQELPGSGPLYNEQFF. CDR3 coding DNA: TGCGCCAGCAGCCAAGAGTTGCCCGGGAGCGGACCCCTCTACAATGAGCAGTTCTTC.

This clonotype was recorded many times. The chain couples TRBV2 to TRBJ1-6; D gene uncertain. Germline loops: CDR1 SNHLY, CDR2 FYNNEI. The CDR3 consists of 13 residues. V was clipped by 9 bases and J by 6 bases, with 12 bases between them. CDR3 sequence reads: CASTREGNSPLHF. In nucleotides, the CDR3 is TGTGCCAGTACTCGAGAGGGTAATTCACCCCTCCACTTT.